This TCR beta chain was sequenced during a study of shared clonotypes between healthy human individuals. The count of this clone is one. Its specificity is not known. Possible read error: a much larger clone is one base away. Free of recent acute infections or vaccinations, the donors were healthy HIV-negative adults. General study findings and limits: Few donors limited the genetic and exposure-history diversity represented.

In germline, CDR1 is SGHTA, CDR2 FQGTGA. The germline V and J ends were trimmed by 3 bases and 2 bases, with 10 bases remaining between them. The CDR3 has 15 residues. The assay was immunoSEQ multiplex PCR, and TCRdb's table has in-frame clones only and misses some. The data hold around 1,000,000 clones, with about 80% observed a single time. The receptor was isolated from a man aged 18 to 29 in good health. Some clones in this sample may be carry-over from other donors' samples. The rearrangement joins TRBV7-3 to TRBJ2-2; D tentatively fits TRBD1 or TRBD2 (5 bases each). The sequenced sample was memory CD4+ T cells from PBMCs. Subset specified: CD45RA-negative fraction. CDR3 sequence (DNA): TGTGCCAGCAGCTTGGGACGGCTAAACACCGGGGAGCTGTTTTTT. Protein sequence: CASSLGRLNTGELFF. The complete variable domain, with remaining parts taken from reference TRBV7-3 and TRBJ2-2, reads GAGVSQTPSNKVTEKGKYVELRCDPISGHTALYWYRQSLGQGPEFLIYFQGTGAADDSGLPNDRFFAVRPEGSVSTLKIQRTERGDSAVYLCASSLGRLNTGELFFGEGSRLTVL.